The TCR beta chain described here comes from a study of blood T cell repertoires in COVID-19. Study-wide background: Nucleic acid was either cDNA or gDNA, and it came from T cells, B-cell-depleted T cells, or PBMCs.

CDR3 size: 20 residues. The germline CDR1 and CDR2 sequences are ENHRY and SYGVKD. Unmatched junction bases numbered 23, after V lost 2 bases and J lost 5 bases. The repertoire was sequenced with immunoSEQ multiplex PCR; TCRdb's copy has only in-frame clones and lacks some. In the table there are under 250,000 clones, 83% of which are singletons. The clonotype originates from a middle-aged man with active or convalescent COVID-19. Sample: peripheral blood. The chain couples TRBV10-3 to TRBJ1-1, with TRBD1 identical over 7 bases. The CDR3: CAISELGWGTGESLGTEAFF. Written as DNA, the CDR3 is TGTGCCATCAGTGAGCTGGGATGGGGCACAGGGGAATCCCTGGGGACTGAAGCTTTCTTT.